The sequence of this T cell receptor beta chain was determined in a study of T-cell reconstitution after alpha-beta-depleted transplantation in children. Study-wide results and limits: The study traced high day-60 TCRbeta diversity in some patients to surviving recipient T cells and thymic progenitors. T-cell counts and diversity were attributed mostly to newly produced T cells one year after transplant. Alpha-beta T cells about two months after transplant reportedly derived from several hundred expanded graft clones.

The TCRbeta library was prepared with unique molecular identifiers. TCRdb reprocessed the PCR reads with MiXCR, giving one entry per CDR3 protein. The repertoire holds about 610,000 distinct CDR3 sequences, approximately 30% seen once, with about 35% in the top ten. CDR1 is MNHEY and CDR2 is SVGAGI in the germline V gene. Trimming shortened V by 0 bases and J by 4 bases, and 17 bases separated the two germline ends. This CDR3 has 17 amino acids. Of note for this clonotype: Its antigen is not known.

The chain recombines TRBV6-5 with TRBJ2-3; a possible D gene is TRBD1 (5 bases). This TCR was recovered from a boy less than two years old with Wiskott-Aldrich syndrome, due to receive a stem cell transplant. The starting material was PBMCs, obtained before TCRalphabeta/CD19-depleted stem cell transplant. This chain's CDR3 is CASSYSLGQGNADTQYF. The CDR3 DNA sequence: TGTGCCAGCAGTTACTCGCTAGGGCAGGGTAACGCAGATACGCAGTATTTT.